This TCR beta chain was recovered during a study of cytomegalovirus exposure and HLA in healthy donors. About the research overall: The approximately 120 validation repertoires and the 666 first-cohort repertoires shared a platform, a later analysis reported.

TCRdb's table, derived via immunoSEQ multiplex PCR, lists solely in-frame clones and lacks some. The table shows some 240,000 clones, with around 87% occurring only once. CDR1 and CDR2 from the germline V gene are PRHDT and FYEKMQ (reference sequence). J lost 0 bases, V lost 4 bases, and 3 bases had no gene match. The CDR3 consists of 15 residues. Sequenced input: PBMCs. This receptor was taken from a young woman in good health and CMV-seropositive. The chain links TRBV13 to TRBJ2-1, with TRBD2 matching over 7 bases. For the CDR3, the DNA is TGTGCCAGCAGCTCAGCGGGGAGCTCCTACAATGAGCAGTTCTTC. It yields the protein CASSSAGSSYNEQFF.